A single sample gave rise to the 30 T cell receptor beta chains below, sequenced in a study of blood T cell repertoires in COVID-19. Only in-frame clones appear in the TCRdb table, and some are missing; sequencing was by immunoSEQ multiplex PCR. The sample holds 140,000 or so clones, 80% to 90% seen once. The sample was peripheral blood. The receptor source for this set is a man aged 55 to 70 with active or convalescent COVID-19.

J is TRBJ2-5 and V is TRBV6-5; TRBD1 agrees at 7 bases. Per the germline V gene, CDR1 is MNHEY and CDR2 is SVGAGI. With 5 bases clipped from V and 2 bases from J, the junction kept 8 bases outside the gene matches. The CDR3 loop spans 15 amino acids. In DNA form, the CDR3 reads TGTGCCAGCAGTCGACAGGGCGTAGGGCAAGAGACCCAGTACTTC. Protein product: CASSRQGVGQETQYF.

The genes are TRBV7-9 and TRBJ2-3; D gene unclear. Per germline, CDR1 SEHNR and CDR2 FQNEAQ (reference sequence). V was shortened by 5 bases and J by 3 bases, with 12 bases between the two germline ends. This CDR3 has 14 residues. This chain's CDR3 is CASSLQTTTDTQYF. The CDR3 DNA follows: TGTGCCAGCAGCCTACAGACCACTACAGATACGCAGTATTTT.

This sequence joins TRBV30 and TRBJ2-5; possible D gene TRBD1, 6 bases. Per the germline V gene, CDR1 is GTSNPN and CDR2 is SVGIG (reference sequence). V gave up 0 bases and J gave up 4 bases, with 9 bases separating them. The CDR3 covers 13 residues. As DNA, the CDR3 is TGTGCCTGGAGTGTAGCAGGGGCAGAGACCCAGTACTTC. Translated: CAWSVAGAETQYF.

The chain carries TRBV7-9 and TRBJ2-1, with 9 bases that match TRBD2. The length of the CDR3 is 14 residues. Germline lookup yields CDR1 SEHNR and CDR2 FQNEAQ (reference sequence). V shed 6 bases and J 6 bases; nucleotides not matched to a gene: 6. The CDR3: CASRTGLASNEQFF. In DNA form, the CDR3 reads TGTGCCAGCAGAACGGGACTAGCCTCCAATGAGCAGTTCTTC.

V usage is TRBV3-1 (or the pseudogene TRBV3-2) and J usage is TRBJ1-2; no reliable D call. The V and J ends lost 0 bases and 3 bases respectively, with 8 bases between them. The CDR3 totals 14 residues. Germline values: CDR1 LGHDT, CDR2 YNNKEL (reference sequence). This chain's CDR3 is CASSQEAGYYGYTF. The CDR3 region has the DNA TGTGCCAGCAGCCAAGAGGCAGGTTACTATGGCTACACCTTC.

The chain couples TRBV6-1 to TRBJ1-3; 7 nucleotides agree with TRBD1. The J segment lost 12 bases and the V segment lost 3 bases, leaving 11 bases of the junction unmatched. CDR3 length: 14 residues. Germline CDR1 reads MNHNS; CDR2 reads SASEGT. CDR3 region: CASSDPGTARGIYF. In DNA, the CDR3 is TGTGCCAGCAGTGACCCCGGGACAGCCAGGGGCATATATTTT.

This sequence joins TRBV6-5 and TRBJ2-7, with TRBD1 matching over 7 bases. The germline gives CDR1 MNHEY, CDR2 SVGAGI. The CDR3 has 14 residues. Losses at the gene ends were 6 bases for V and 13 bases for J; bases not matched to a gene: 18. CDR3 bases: TGTGCCAGCAGACGCGGACAGGTGACAGTAGGTGTTTACTTC. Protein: CASRRGQVTVGVYF.

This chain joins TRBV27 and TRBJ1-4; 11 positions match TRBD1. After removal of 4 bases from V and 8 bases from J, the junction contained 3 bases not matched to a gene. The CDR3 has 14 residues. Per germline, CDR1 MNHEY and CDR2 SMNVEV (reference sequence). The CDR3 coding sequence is TGTGCCAGCAGTTGGACAGGGGGCGGGGAAAAACTGTTTTTT. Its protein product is CASSWTGGGEKLFF.

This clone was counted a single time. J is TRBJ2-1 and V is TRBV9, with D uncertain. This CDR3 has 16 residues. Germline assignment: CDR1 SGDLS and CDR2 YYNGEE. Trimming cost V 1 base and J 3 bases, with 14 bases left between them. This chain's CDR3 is CASSVSGSAFYNEQFF. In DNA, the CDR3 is TGTGCCAGCAGCGTATCAGGTTCGGCATTCTACAATGAGCAGTTCTTC.

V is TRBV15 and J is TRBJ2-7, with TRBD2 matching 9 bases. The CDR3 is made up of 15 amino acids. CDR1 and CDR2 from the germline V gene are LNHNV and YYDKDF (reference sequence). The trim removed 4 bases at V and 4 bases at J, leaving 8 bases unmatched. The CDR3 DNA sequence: TGTGCCACCAGCAAACCTCTAGCGGGACTGTACGAGCAGTACTTC. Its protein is CATSKPLAGLYEQYF.

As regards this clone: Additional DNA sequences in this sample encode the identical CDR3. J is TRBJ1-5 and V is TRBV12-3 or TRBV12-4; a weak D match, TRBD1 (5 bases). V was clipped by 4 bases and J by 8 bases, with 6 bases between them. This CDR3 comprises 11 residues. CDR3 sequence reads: CASSSGKPQHF. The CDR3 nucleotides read TGTGCCAGCAGTTCAGGGAAGCCCCAGCATTTT.

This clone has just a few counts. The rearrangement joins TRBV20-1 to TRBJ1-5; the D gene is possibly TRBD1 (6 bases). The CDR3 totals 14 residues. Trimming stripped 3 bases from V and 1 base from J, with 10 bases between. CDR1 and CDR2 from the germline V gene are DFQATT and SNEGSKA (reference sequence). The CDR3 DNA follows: TGCAGTGCTAGTGGGGGGCTCAGCAATCAGCCCCAGCATTTT. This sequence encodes CSASGGLSNQPQHF.

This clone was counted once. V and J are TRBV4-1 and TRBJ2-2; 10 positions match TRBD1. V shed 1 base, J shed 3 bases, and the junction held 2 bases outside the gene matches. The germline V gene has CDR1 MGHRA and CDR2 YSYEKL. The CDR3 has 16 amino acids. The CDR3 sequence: CASSQGDRGDTGELFF. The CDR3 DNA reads TGCGCCAGCAGCCAAGGGGACAGGGGAGACACCGGGGAGCTGTTTTTT.

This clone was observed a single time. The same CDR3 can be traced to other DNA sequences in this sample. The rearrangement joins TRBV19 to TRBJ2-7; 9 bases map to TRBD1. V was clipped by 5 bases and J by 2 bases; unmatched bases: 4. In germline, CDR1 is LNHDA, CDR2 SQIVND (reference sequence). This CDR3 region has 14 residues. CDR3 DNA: TGTGCCAGTAGTCCCGGGACAGGGACCTACGAGCAGTACTTC. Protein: CASSPGTGTYEQYF.

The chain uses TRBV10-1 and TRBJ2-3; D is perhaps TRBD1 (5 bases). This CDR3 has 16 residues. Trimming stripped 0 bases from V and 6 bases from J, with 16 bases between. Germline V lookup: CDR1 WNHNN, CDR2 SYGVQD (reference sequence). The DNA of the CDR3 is TGCGCCAGCAGTGAGTCGAAAACAGGCCTAGGGGATACGCAGTATTTT. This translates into CASSESKTGLGDTQYF.

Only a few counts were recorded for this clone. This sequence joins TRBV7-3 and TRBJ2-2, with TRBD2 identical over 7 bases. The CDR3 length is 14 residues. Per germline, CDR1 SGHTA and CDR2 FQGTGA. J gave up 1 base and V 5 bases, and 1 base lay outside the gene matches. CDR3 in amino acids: CASSPSGNTGELFF. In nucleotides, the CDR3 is TGTGCCAGCAGCCCTAGCGGGAACACCGGGGAGCTGTTTTTT.

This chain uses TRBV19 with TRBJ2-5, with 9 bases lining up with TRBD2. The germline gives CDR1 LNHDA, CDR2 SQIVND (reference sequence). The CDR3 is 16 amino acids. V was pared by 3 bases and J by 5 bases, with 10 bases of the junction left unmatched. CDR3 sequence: CASSIMDRTSAETQYF. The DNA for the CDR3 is TGTGCCAGTAGTATCATGGACAGGACTAGCGCTGAGACCCAGTACTTC.

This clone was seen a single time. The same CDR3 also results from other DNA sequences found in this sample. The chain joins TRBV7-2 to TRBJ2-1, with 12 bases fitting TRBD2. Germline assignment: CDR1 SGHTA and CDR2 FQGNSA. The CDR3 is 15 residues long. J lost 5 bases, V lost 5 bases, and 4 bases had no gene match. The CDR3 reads CASSPRLAGDNEQFF. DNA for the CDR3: TGTGCCAGCAGCCCAAGACTAGCGGGAGACAATGAGCAGTTCTTC.

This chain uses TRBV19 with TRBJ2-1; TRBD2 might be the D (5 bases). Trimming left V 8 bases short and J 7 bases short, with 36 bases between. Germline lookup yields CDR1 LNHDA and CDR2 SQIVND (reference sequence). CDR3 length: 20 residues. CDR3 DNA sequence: TGTGCCAGTGAGGAGCATCGATGGGCCGGACTTTTGGAGTTAGGAAATGAGCAGTTCTTC. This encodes CASEEHRWAGLLELGNEQFF.

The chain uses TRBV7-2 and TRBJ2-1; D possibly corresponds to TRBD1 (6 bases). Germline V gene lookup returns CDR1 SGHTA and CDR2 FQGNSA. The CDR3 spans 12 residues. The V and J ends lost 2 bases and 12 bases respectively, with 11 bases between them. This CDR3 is CASSLSRGWQFF. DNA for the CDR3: TGTGCCAGCAGCTTATCCAGGGGTTGGCAGTTCTTC.

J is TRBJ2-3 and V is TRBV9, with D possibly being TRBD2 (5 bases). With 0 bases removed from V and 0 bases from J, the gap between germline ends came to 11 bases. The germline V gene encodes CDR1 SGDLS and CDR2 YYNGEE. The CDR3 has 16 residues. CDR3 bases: TGTGCCAGCAGCGTAGAGGGAGCGGCCAGCACAGATACGCAGTATTTT. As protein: CASSVEGAASTDTQYF.

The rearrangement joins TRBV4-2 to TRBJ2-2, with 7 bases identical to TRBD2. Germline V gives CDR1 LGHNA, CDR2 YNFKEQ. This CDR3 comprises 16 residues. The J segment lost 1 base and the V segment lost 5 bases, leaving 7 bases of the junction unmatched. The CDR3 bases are TGTGCCAGCAGCTATTCCGGGACTATGAACACCGGGGAGCTGTTTTTT. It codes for CASSYSGTMNTGELFF.

CDR3 DNA: TGTGCCAGCAGCACACTAGCGGGAGGAGTGAAGACCCAGTACTTC. Residues: CASSTLAGGVKTQYF. The chain recombines TRBV9 with TRBJ2-5; TRBD2 aligns across 12 bases. V gave up 4 bases and J gave up 6 bases; unmatched junction bases: 7. The CDR3 length is 15 residues. CDR1 is SGDLS, CDR2 YYNGEE, per germline.

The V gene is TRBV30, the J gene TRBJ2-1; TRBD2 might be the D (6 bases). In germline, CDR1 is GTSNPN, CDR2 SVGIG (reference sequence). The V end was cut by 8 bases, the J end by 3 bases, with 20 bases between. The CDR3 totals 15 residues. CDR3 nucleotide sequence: TGTGCCGGGGGACCCGGGGACTCTTTCTACAATGAGCAGTTCTTC. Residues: CAGGPGDSFYNEQFF.

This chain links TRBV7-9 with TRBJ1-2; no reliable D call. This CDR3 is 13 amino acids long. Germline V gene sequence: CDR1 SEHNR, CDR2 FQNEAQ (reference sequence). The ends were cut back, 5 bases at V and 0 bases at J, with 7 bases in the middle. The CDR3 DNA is TGTGCCAGCAGCCCCGGAGCTAACTATGGCTACACCTTC. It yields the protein CASSPGANYGYTF.

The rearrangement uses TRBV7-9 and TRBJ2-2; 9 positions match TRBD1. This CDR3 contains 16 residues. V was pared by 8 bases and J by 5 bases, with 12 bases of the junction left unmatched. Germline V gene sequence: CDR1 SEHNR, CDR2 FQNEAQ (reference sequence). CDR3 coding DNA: TGTGCCAGCGGTACAGGGGGCGCTCGGCGGACCGGGGAGCTGTTTTTT. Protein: CASGTGGARRTGELFF. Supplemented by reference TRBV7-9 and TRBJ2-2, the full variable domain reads DTGVSQNPRHKITKRGQNVTFRCDPISEHNRLYWYRQTLGQGPEFLTYFQNEAQLEKSRLLSDRFSAERPKGSFSTLEIQRTEQGDSAMYLCASGTGGARRTGELFFGEGSRLTVL.

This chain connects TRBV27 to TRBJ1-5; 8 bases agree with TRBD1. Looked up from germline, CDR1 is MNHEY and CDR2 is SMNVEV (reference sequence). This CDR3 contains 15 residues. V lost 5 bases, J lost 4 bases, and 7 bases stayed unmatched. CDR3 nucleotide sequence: TGTGCCAGCAGTCCAAGGACAGGGTTTAATCAGCCCCAGCATTTT. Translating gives CASSPRTGFNQPQHF.

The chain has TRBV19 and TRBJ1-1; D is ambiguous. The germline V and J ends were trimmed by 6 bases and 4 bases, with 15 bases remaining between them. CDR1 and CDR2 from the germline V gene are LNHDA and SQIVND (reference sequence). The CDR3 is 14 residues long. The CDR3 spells CASRRRVASTEAFF. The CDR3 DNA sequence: TGTGCCAGTAGGAGGCGGGTGGCGTCCACTGAAGCTTTCTTT.

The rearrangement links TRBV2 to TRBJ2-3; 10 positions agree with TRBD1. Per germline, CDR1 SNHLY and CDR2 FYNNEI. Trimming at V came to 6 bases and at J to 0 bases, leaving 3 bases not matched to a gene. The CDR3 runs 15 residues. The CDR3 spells CASSRQGASTDTQYF. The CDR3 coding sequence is TGTGCCAGCAGCCGACAGGGGGCTAGCACAGATACGCAGTATTTT.

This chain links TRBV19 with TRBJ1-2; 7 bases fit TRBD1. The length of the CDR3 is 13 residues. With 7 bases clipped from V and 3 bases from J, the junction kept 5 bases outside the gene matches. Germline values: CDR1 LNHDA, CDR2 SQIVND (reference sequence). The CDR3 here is CASKQGLDYGYTF. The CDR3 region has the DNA TGTGCCAGTAAACAGGGGCTGGACTATGGCTACACCTTC.